One sample yielded the 24 T cell receptor beta chains listed below, sequenced in a study of blood T cell repertoires in COVID-19. Sequencing used immunoSEQ multiplex PCR; TCRdb keeps in-frame clones, though not all of them. The table lists about 60,000 clones, roughly 79% of them singletons, with 3.5% in the top ten. Sequenced material: peripheral blood. These receptors were obtained from a man between 60 and 75 years old with acute or convalescent COVID-19.

The chain has TRBV6-1 and TRBJ1-3; D gene uncertain. The germline gives CDR1 MNHNS, CDR2 SASEGT. V was pared by 4 bases and J by 0 bases, with 13 bases between. The CDR3 runs 16 residues. The CDR3 DNA reads as TGTGCCAGCAGTGTACACAGCCCAGACTCTGGAAACACCATATATTTT. Translating gives CASSVHSPDSGNTIYF.

The V call is TRBV5-1, the J call TRBJ2-1; D unresolved. V shed 0 bases and J shed 3 bases, with 4 bases lying between them. The CDR3 spans 13 residues. Germline-derived CDR1 and CDR2 are SGHRS and YFSETQ. CDR3 in amino acids: CASSLDSYNEQFF. As DNA, the CDR3 is TGCGCCAGCAGCTTGGACAGCTACAATGAGCAGTTCTTC.

This clone was detected once. The rearrangement links TRBV28 to TRBJ1-5; a weak D match, TRBD1 (6 bases). The CDR3 length is 13 residues. The V end was cut by 11 bases, the J end by 4 bases, with 15 bases between. Per germline, CDR1 MDHEN and CDR2 SYDVKM. CDR3 loop: CAAGDAWNQPQHF. CDR3 coding DNA: TGTGCCGCAGGGGATGCGTGGAATCAGCCCCAGCATTTT.

This clone was seen once. J is TRBJ2-1 and V is TRBV19; 8 bases map to TRBD2. The V gene's germline CDR1 is LNHDA and CDR2 SQIVND (reference sequence). The CDR3 spans 14 residues. J lost 6 bases, V lost 7 bases, and 8 bases had no gene match. The CDR3 nucleotides read TGTGCCAGTACCATGTACGCGGGGGGCAATGAGCAGTTCTTC. Its protein is CASTMYAGGNEQFF.

This chain joins TRBV12-3 or TRBV12-4 and TRBJ1-1; D not certain. The CDR3 extends over 13 amino acids. V was clipped by 7 bases and J by 5 bases, with 14 bases between them. The CDR3, as DNA: TGTGCCAGCACCAAAACTAAGAGTACTGAAGCTTTCTTT. Translated, it gives CASTKTKSTEAFF.

The chain links TRBV27 to TRBJ1-3; 7 nucleotides line up with TRBD1. V dropped 6 bases and J dropped 4; count of bases not matched to a gene: 9. This CDR3 is 15 amino acids long. Germline V CDR1 and CDR2: MNHEY, SMNVEV (reference sequence). In DNA form, the CDR3 reads TGTGCCAGCAGCTCCTACAGGGGTGGAGGAAACACCATATATTTT. It is translated as CASSSYRGGGNTIYF.

The chain links TRBV7-2 to TRBJ1-2; 8 nucleotides match TRBD1. The V segment lost 0 bases and the J segment 2 bases; nucleotides outside the gene matches: 5. Germline V gene sequence: CDR1 SGHTA, CDR2 FQGNSA. CDR3 length: 16 amino acids. CDR3: CASSLAGQGSNYGYTF. The DNA for the CDR3 is TGTGCCAGCAGCTTAGCCGGACAGGGATCCAACTATGGCTACACCTTC.

The chain has TRBV4-1 and TRBJ2-3; 8 positions match TRBD2. After removal of 4 bases from V and 1 base from J, the junction contained 7 bases not matched to a gene. CDR1 is MGHRA and CDR2 is YSYEKL in the germline V gene. The CDR3 consists of 16 residues. This CDR3 reads CASSPYVSGGTDTQYF. The DNA of the CDR3 is TGCGCCAGCAGCCCTTACGTTAGCGGGGGCACAGATACGCAGTATTTT.

V usage is TRBV7-9 and J usage is TRBJ1-3; 7 bases fit TRBD1. The CDR3 length is 14 residues. Germline trimming cut 1 base from V and 4 bases from J; bases unmatched to any gene: 1. CDR1 is SEHNR, CDR2 FQNEAQ, per germline (reference sequence). The CDR3 sequence: CASSLGTGGNTIYF. The CDR3 DNA sequence: TGTGCCAGCAGCTTAGGGACAGGCGGAAACACCATATATTTT.

The chain is built from TRBV12-3 or TRBV12-4 and TRBJ2-5; 7 positions agree with TRBD2. The CDR3 length is 13 residues. V lost 11 bases and J lost 2; bases outside the gene matches: 8. The CDR3 DNA is TGTGCCTCCTCGCAGGGAGGGCAAGAGACCCAGTACTTC. This codes for CASSQGGQETQYF.

The rearrangement links TRBV27 to TRBJ2-1; 9 bases are a match to TRBD2. V lost 5 bases to trimming and J lost 8 bases; unmatched junction nucleotides: 7. This CDR3 has 14 residues. From germline, CDR1 is MNHEY and CDR2 SMNVEV (reference sequence). As DNA, the CDR3 is TGTGCCAGCAGTAGCGGGGGGCCAGGGGATGAGCAGTTCTTC. Encoded protein: CASSSGGPGDEQFF.

The gene calls are TRBV7-9 and TRBJ2-5, with D possibly being TRBD2 (6 bases). The CDR3 length is 15 residues. The germline CDR1 and CDR2 sequences are SEHNR and FQNEAQ (reference sequence). V was pared by 4 bases and J by 1 base, with 13 bases between. The CDR3 sequence is CASSSGRGPQETQYF. CDR3 in DNA: TGTGCCAGCAGCTCGGGGCGGGGCCCCCAAGAGACCCAGTACTTC.

This chain connects TRBV7-8 to TRBJ2-4; D is possibly TRBD1 (6 bases). This CDR3 region has 16 residues. V lost 5 bases to trimming and J lost 0 bases, with 14 bases between them. Germline V gives CDR1 SGHVS, CDR2 FQNEAQ. DNA of the CDR3: TGTGCCAGCAGCGCCCGGACAGTTGAAGCCAAAAACATTCAGTACTTC. This translates into CASSARTVEAKNIQYF.

CDR3 loop: CASRDRVGANVLTF. CDR3 bases: TGTGCCAGCAGGGACAGGGTGGGGGCCAACGTCCTGACTTTC. V gene TRBV2 combines with J gene TRBJ2-6; 8 bases agree with TRBD1. The CDR3 totals 14 residues. Germline V gene lookup returns CDR1 SNHLY and CDR2 FYNNEI. Unmatched junction bases numbered 2, after V lost 6 bases and J lost 4 bases. Full variable domain (remainder filled in from reference TRBV2 and TRBJ2-6): EPEVTQTPSHQVTQMGQEVILRCVPISNHLYFYWYRQILGQKVEFLVSFYNNEISEKSEIFDDQFSVERPDGSNFTLKIRSTKLEDSAMYFCASRDRVGANVLTFGAGSRLTVL.

Here the CDR3 reads CASKRTGGNTEAFF. CDR3 in DNA: TGTGCCAGCAAAAGGACAGGGGGTAATACTGAAGCTTTCTTT. This chain joins TRBV2 and TRBJ1-1; 10 bases match TRBD1. The CDR3 contains 14 residues. After removal of 7 bases from V and 5 bases from J, the junction contained 7 bases not matched to a gene. The germline gives CDR1 SNHLY, CDR2 FYNNEI.

This sequence joins TRBV2 and TRBJ2-7; tentative D call: TRBD1 (6 bases). Trimming cost V 6 bases and J 2 bases, with 11 bases left between them. This CDR3 spans 13 amino acids. The germline V gene encodes CDR1 SNHLY and CDR2 FYNNEI. CDR3 sequence (DNA): TGTGCCAGCAGATGGGGGCCCGCCTACGAGCAGTACTTC. It specifies CASRWGPAYEQYF.

The count of this clone is one. The DNA of the CDR3 is TGTGCCAGCAGCTTAGCGGCTAGCGGGGCATACAATGAGCAGTTCTTC. Encoded protein: CASSLAASGAYNEQFF. This chain connects TRBV7-8 to TRBJ2-1; 9 bases line up with TRBD2. The trim removed 0 bases at V and 4 bases at J, leaving 4 bases unmatched. In germline, CDR1 is SGHVS, CDR2 FQNEAQ. The CDR3 has 16 residues.

The chain recombines TRBV28 with TRBJ1-2; D remains unclear. Germline V CDR1 and CDR2: MDHEN, SYDVKM. CDR3 length equals 16 residues. With 3 bases removed from V and 2 bases from J, the gap between germline ends came to 16 bases. This CDR3 is CASSFHTVLPNYGYTF. The CDR3 region has the DNA TGTGCCAGCAGTTTTCATACAGTTTTACCAAACTATGGCTACACCTTC.

The V call is TRBV5-6, the J call TRBJ1-2, with D maybe TRBD1 (5 bases). In germline, CDR1 is SGHDT, CDR2 YYEEEE. This CDR3 spans 16 amino acids. V gave up 5 bases and J gave up 1 base, with 18 bases separating them. The CDR3 bases are TGTGCCAGCAGATTTGACCAGGGTGGAGATAACTATGGCTACACCTTC. This codes for CASRFDQGGDNYGYTF. Drawing the rest from reference TRBV5-6 and TRBJ1-2, the complete variable domain is DAGVTQSPTHLIKTRGQQVTLRCSPKSGHDTVSWYQQALGQGPQFIFQYYEEEERQRGNFPDRFSGHQFPNYSSELNVNALLLGDSALYLCASRFDQGGDNYGYTFGSGTRLTVV.

The chain recombines TRBV6-5 with TRBJ2-2; possibly TRBD1 for D (5 bases). Germline V lookup: CDR1 MNHEY, CDR2 SVGAGI. Trimming stripped 7 bases from V and 5 bases from J, with 17 bases between. CDR3 length: 15 amino acids. The CDR3 nucleotides read TGTGCCAGCAAGCCCAAAGGGGTGGTGACCGGGGAGCTGTTTTTT. As protein: CASKPKGVVTGELFF.

In its sample, this clone was seen once. The CDR3 DNA sequence: TGTGCCAGCAGCCCGCGGGACAGGGGGCGTACTGAAGCTTTCTTT. It translates to CASSPRDRGRTEAFF. The chain links TRBV6-5 to TRBJ1-1; 12 bases are shared with TRBD1. Per germline, CDR1 MNHEY and CDR2 SVGAGI. CDR3 length: 15 amino acids. The J segment lost 5 bases and the V segment lost 6 bases, leaving 7 bases of the junction unmatched.

The chain couples TRBV14 to TRBJ1-1; D remains ambiguous. V was pared by 0 bases and J by 4 bases, with 3 bases between. The CDR3 has 12 amino acids. Per germline, CDR1 SGHDN and CDR2 FVKESK. The CDR3 nucleotides read TGTGCCAGCAGCCAAGACAGCACTGAAGCTTTCTTT. It yields the protein CASSQDSTEAFF.

The V call is TRBV20-1, the J call TRBJ1-1; D may be TRBD1 (6 bases). Germline assignment: CDR1 DFQATT and CDR2 SNEGSKA (reference sequence). The CDR3 is 13 amino acids. V dropped 3 bases and J dropped 1 base, with 9 bases sitting between them. CDR3 protein: CSASGTKNTEAFF. CDR3 bases: TGCAGTGCTAGTGGGACAAAGAACACTGAAGCTTTCTTT.

This chain connects TRBV7-9 to TRBJ1-2; tentative D call: TRBD1 (5 bases). Trimming removed 7 bases at V and 11 bases at J, with 17 bases between. CDR1 SEHNR and CDR2 FQNEAQ come from the germline V gene (reference sequence). This CDR3 spans 12 amino acids. CDR3 amino acids: CASIRREKGYTF. CDR3 nucleotide sequence: TGTGCCAGCATCAGGCGGGAGAAGGGGTACACCTTC. The full variable domain, in which reference TRBV7-9 and TRBJ1-2 provide the parts outside the CDR3, is DTGVSQNPRHKITKRGQNVTFRCDPISEHNRLYWYRQTLGQGPEFLTYFQNEAQLEKSRLLSDRFSAERPKGSFSTLEIQRTEQGDSAMYLCASIRREKGYTFGSGTRLTVV.